Listed below are T cell receptor beta chains from one sample, sequenced in a study of control samples from healthy donors and cancer patients. Assay used: immunoSEQ multiplex PCR; TCRdb lists only in-frame clones, some missing. The sample records roughly 130,000 clones, 91% being singletons. Sequenced sample: blood. Receptors were obtained from a young man in good health. Both conserved end residues are part of each CDR3. D genes are given only for firm matches. Expanded clones are given a class, and other clones once, few, many or no size at all.

TRBV29-1	TRBJ1-1	-	-	CSVVKGGEAFF	TGCAGCGTTGTAAAGGGGGGTGAAGCTTTCTTT
TRBV5-5	TRBJ2-1	-	TRBD1	CASSRTGSYNEQFF	TGTGCCAGCAGCCGGACAGGCTCCTACAATGAGCAGTTCTTC
TRBV28	TRBJ1-2	-	TRBD1	CASSLKYGQGLSNYGYTF	TGTGCCAGCAGTTTAAAATATGGACAGGGGCTAAGTAACTATGGCTACACCTTC
TRBV7-7	TRBJ2-2	-	-	CASTKGSPGSAGELFF	TGTGCCAGCACCAAAGGCTCCCCGGGTTCAGCCGGGGAGCTGTTTTTT
TRBV9	TRBJ1-2	-	-	CASGSSSNYGYTF	TGTGCCAGCGGTAGCAGCTCGAACTATGGCTACACCTTC
TRBV30	TRBJ2-2	-	-	CAWSGGNRGNTGELFF	TGTGCCTGGAGTGGGGGAAATAGGGGGAACACCGGGGAGCTGTTTTTT
TRBV9	TRBJ2-1	-	-	CASSRLGGAYNEQFF	TGTGCCAGCAGCCGCCTTGGAGGGGCCTACAATGAGCAGTTCTTC
TRBV2	TRBJ2-1	-	-	CASSPDQHNEQFF	TGTGCCAGCAGTCCGGACCAACACAATGAGCAGTTCTTC
TRBV29-1	TRBJ1-2	-	TRBD1	CSVETGRGACTF	TGCAGCGTTGAAACAGGCAGGGGGGCTTGCACCTTC
TRBV20-1	TRBJ2-1	-	-	CSASPGGVNEQFF	TGCAGTGCTAGTCCTGGCGGGGTTAACGAGCAGTTCTTC
TRBV9	TRBJ2-1	-	-	CASSLLPGHLINNEQFF	TGTGCCAGCAGCCTACTGCCGGGACACCTGATTAACAATGAGCAGTTCTTC
TRBV5-6	TRBJ2-7	-	-	CASSWTEREQYF	TGTGCCAGCAGCTGGACAGAACGCGAGCAGTACTTC
TRBV27	TRBJ1-6	-	-	CASSFTANSPLHF	TGTGCCAGCAGTTTTACGGCCAATTCACCCCTCCACTTT
TRBV6-4	TRBJ1-1	-	-	CASSQEENTEAFF	TGTGCCAGCAGTCAGGAGGAGAACACTGAAGCTTTCTTT
TRBV7-2	TRBJ2-3	-	-	CASSPGALTDTQYF	TGTGCCAGCAGCCCGGGGGCTCTCACAGATACGCAGTATTTT
TRBV6-5	TRBJ1-6	-	-	CASSYDPRNNSPLHF	TGTGCCAGCAGTTACGATCCGCGGAATAATTCACCCCTCCACTTT
TRBV12-3/TRBV12-4	TRBJ2-1	-	-	CASSPQSYNEQFF	TGTGCCAGCAGTCCTCAGTCCTACAATGAGCAGTTCTTC
TRBV7-9	TRBJ2-7	few	-	CASSLGGPYEQYF	TGTGCCAGCAGCTTGGGCGGCCCCTACGAGCAGTACTTC
TRBV19	TRBJ1-1	-	TRBD1	CATADRPGNTEAFF	TGCGCCACCGCGGACAGGCCAGGAAACACTGAAGCTTTCTTT
TRBV27	TRBJ1-2	-	-	CASSHTRTGSGYTF	TGTGCCAGCAGCCATACCCGGACGGGCTCGGGCTACACCTTC
TRBV19	TRBJ2-1	-	-	CASSIAPSRDEQFF	TGTGCCAGTAGTATAGCCCCCAGCAGGGATGAGCAGTTCTTC
TRBV5-1	TRBJ2-1	-	-	CASSLARGNGRNEQFF	TGCGCCAGCAGCTTGGCCAGAGGGAACGGTAGAAATGAGCAGTTCTTC
TRBV30	TRBJ1-2	-	-	CAWSFKGYLDGYTF	TGTGCCTGGAGTTTCAAAGGGTACCTCGATGGCTACACCTTC
TRBV5-5	TRBJ1-1	-	-	CASSWGNTEAFF	TGTGCCAGCAGCTGGGGTAACACTGAAGCTTTCTTT
TRBV4-2	TRBJ1-2	once	-	CASSQDGPTYYGYTF	TGTGCCAGCAGCCAAGATGGGCCTACGTACTATGGCTACACCTTC
TRBV5-4	TRBJ1-1	-	-	CASSLERAWVDTEAFF	TGTGCCAGCAGCTTGGAGAGGGCGTGGGTTGACACTGAAGCTTTCTTT
TRBV11-2	TRBJ1-5	few	TRBD1	CASSLGTGTQPQHF	TGTGCCAGCAGCTTAGGGACAGGGACCCAGCCCCAGCATTTT
TRBV12-3/TRBV12-4	TRBJ2-5	-	-	CASSLPGQETQYF	TGTGCCAGCAGTTTGCCGGGGCAAGAGACCCAGTACTTC
TRBV27	TRBJ2-7	-	-	CASSPGQYSYEQYF	TGTGCCAGCAGTCCTGGACAGTATTCCTACGAGCAGTACTTC
TRBV10-3	TRBJ1-3	-	-	CAISEGVPSGNTIYF	TGTGCCATCAGTGAGGGGGTCCCTTCTGGAAACACCATATATTTT
TRBV5-1	TRBJ1-1	once	TRBD1	CASSLEAGGNTEAFF	TGCGCCAGCAGCTTGGAGGCAGGGGGGAACACTGAAGCTTTCTTT